These 8 T cell receptor beta chains were all obtained from the same sample, sequenced in a study of T cell responses to AZD1222 COVID-19 vaccine. Clones were sequenced by immunoSEQ multiplex PCR, and TCRdb holds only the in-frame ones, with some missing. The profile shows 55,000 to 65,000 clones, 85% to 90% of them singletons. This specimen was peripheral blood, taken on day 0 of AZD1222 vaccination. The receptors originated from an adult in good health.

Note on this clone: Compared with germline, one end of the junction differs, possibly owing to a read error. The genes are TRBV6-1 and TRBJ2-7; the D call may be TRBD1 or TRBD2 (5 bases each). Germline lookup yields CDR1 MNHNS and CDR2 SASEGT. This CDR3 spans 12 amino acids. CDR3 DNA: TGTGCCAGCAGGGAAGGGGACGGCCACTCGTACTTC. This gives the protein CASREGDGHSYF.

The count of this clone is one. The rearrangement uses TRBV7-9 and TRBJ1-2; D gene uncertain. CDR3 length equals 11 residues. V was clipped by 0 bases and J by 8 bases, with 4 bases between them. Germline-derived CDR1 and CDR2 are SEHNR and FQNEAQ (reference sequence). Written as DNA, the CDR3 is TGTGCCAGCAGCTTAGCGGACGGCTACACCTTC. Residues: CASSLADGYTF.

The rearrangement joins TRBV5-1 to TRBJ1-1; D possibly corresponds to TRBD1 (5 bases). The CDR3 length is 12 residues. Between the trimmed V and J ends, which lost 5 bases and 3 bases, there was a span of 8 bases. Germline lookup yields CDR1 SGHRS and CDR2 YFSETQ. Here the CDR3 DNA reads TGCGCCAGCAGGCGGGGGGACACTGAAGCTTTCTTT. Amino acids: CASRRGDTEAFF.

The chain recombines TRBV19 with TRBJ1-2, with a weak D call TRBD1 (6 bases). CDR3 length: 11 residues. Germline CDR1 is LNHDA and CDR2 is SQIVND (reference sequence). V lost 6 bases and J lost 6, with 8 bases in between. Here the CDR3 DNA reads TGTGCCAGTAGAGAGGGGGATGGCTACACCTTC. Its translation is CASREGDGYTF. Variable domain in full (rest from reference TRBV19 and TRBJ1-2): DGGITQSPKYLFRKEGQNVTLSCEQNLNHDAMYWYRQDPGQGLRLIYYSQIVNDFQKGDIAEGYSVSREKKESFPLTVTSAQKNPTAFYLCASREGDGYTFGSGTRLTVV.

The chain joins TRBV7-9 to TRBJ2-7; no clear D. Trimming took off 4 bases at V and 4 bases at J, with 8 bases between the two ends. This CDR3 comprises 12 residues. Germline CDR1 SEHNR, CDR2 FQNEAQ (reference sequence). The CDR3 loop reads CASSSTRYEQYF. The CDR3 DNA reads as TGTGCCAGCAGCTCGACGAGGTACGAGCAGTACTTC.

This clone was observed a few times. CDR3 nucleotides: TGTGCCAGCAGCCCGAAAGAGACCCAGTACTTC. This encodes CASSPKETQYF. This chain uses TRBV11-2 with TRBJ2-5; D call uncertain. CDR3 length equals 11 residues. Germline V gene sequence: CDR1 SGHAT, CDR2 FQNNGV. Trimming removed 5 bases from V and 3 bases from J, with 4 bases in between.

The genes are TRBV5-6 and TRBJ2-2; D is unclear. The germline V gene encodes CDR1 SGHDT and CDR2 YYEEEE. The CDR3 runs 14 residues. Trimming removed 0 bases from V and 1 base from J, with 4 bases in between. The CDR3 region is CASSLVMNTGELFF. CDR3 nucleotide sequence: TGTGCCAGCAGCTTGGTAATGAACACCGGGGAGCTGTTTTTT.

CDR3 loop: CASSLVPGHGYTF. CDR3 nucleotides: TGTGCCAGCAGTTTAGTTCCAGGGCATGGCTACACCTTC. J is TRBJ1-2 and V is TRBV12-3 or TRBV12-4; the D gene is possibly TRBD1 (5 bases). This CDR3 comprises 13 residues. Trimming pared 1 base from V and 6 bases from J, leaving 9 bases between.